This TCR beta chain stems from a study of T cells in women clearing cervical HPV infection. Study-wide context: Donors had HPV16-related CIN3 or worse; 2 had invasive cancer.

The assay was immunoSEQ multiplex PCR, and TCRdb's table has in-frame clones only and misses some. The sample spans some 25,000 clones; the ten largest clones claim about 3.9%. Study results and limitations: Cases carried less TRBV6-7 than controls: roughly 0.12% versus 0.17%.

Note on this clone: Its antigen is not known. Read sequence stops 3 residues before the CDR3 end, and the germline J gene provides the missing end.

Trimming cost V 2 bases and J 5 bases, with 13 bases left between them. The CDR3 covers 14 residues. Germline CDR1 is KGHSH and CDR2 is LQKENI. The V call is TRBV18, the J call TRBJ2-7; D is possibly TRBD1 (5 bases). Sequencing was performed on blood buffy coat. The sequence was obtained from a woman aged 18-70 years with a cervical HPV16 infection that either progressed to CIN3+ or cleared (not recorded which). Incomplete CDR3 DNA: TGTGCCAGCTCACCAAACAGGTTGCCCGACGAG. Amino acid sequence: CASSPNRLPDE. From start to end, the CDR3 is CASSPNRLPDEQYF.